This T cell receptor (beta chain) came from a study of blood T cell repertoires in COVID-19 (TCRdb year 2020). Looking at the study overall: Samples from collaborators originated in the United States, Italy and Spain and spanned both the acute and convalescent phases of COVID-19. The material from the prospective study consisted of cDNA or gDNA derived from T cells, B-cell-depleted T cells, or PBMCs. The dataset comprised deeply sampled blood TCRbeta repertoires from subjects exposed to, actively infected with, or recovered from COVID-19. The repertoires were released in a freely available public database meant as a resource for research on the immune response to SARS-CoV-2. The samples were drawn from two sources: the first 160 participants of the ongoing ImmuneRACE study, and 950 to 1,500 subjects contributed by 6 global collaborators. The sample metadata nearly always contained a de-identified subject ID, COVID-19 status, age in years and sex. Where available, HLA class I and class II types were taken from metadata supplied by the sample provider and were not determined by assay-based typing.

Collaborating institutions collected whole blood in K2EDTA tubes following their own protocols. For TCRbeta analysis, collaborators shipped samples as frozen whole blood, isolated PBMCs, or DNA extracted from either of those sample types. The immunoSEQ Assay, a bias-controlled multiplex PCR, was used to amplify TCRbeta CDR3 regions from genomic DNA. The authors processed their data as follows. Nucleated cell counts per sample were estimated from amplification of reference gene primers within the assay. To quantify the absolute abundance of each unique TCRbeta CDR3 rearrangement, sequence reads were collapsed and filtered. For each sample, productive Simpson clonality was calculated as the square root of Simpson's diversity index over productive rearrangements. TCRdb stores this immuneACCESS table with in-frame sequences only. Part of the clones is absent; in the studies checked, under half of the shortfall reflects unresolved V genes, and no reason is known for the rest. V, J and clone size are those of that table, while D and trimming were read from the DNA. For this sample there are about 87,000 clones; roughly 80% appear just once. Clones ranked in the top ten supply around 4.4% of the sample.

As to this clone: Its recognized antigen is unknown. The input lacks base qualities; no much larger clone sits a single base away.

Germline trimming amounts to 4 bases on V and 3 bases on J, with 7 as the count of junction bases outside the gene matches. The CDR3 goes from the cysteine to the phenylalanine over 14 residues. The only DNA kept is the CDR3, 42 bases in frame from the first base. Per the germline V gene, SGHRS is the CDR1 and YFSETQ is the CDR2. The paper as a whole reports these results and caveats: How much clinical and demographic metadata was included differed by source and by participant, and the metadata was provided uncurated.

The material sequenced was peripheral blood. The chain is assembled from TRBV5-1 and TRBJ2-7; 7 junctional bases match TRBD1. This receptor was obtained from a woman aged 45-60 years with acute or convalescent COVID-19. The DNA is TGCGCCAGCAGCAGCGGACAGGTTGGCTACGAGCAGTACTTC. Its protein reads: CASSSGQVGYEQYF.